The source of this T cell receptor (beta chain) is a study of OX40 agonist ivuxolimab in advanced cancers. Assay: immunoSEQ multiplex PCR; the TCRdb copy retains only in-frame clones and omits some. There are 70,000 to 90,000 clones in the sample; approximately 80% occur only once, and around 2% lies in the top ten. V shed 9 bases, J shed 4 bases, and the junction held 11 bases outside the gene matches. This CDR3 is built from 14 residues. Germline assignment: CDR1 LNHNV and CDR2 YYDKDF (reference sequence). Study-level points and caveats: CD8+ T cells were the subset that, on average, had more expanded clones than CD4+. With doses of 0.1 to 3.0 mg/kg, CD4+ and CD8+ blood T cells had undergone clonal expansion by week 6.

On this clone itself: Its antigen is still unknown.

Blood draws occurred at baseline, cycle 4 day 1, and cycle 7 day 1. This receptor was obtained from an adult with an advanced solid tumor such as melanoma, head and neck, liver or kidney cancer. The chain employs TRBV15 and TRBJ1-1; 7 positions match TRBD1. The sequencing here drew on CD4+ or CD8+ T cells sorted from blood, taken in a trial of the OX40 agonist ivuxolimab. The CDR3 DNA reads as TGTGCCACAACCCCCGACAGGGTGGGCACTGAAGCTTTCTTT. It yields the protein CATTPDRVGTEAFF.